This is a list of T cell receptor beta chains from one sample in a study of blood T cells in healthy people across ages. TCRdb processed the 5' RACE reads anew with MiXCR; each CDR3 protein has one entry. The sample lists around 400,000 distinct CDR3 sequences, approximately 52% occurring once. The sample consisted of blood. The receptor set was obtained from a man between 60 and 70 years old in good health. The CDR3 runs from the conserved cysteine through the conserved F or W. A D gene is named only where the DNA matches it firmly. Size values are once, few and many counts, or a class for expanded clones, and some rows have none.

V: TRBV6-2/TRBV6-3
J: TRBJ2-7
size: NA
D: NA
length: 16
DNA: TGTGCCAGCAGTCTTGGGACAACCCATAGGGGATACGAGCAGTACTTC
CDR3: CASSLGTTHRGYEQYF

V: TRBV2
J: TRBJ1-2
size: NA
D: NA
length: 15
DNA: NA
CDR3: CASLAEATARYGCTF

V: TRBV2
J: TRBJ2-7
size: NA
D: NA
length: 12
DNA: TGTGCCAGCAGTGGGTCGGGTTGGGAGCAGTACTTC
CDR3: CASSGSGWEQYF

V: TRBV5-1
J: TRBJ2-7
size: many
D: NA
length: 13
DNA: TGCGCCAGCAGCTTGGAAGGGACCTACGAGCAGTACTTC
CDR3: CASSLEGTYEQYF

V: TRBV11-1
J: TRBJ2-7
size: few
D: NA
length: 14
DNA: TGTGCCAGCAGCTTAGCCCCAGCGGCCTACGAGCAGTACTTC
CDR3: CASSLAPAAYEQYF

V: TRBV7-9
J: TRBJ1-2
size: NA
D: NA
length: 13
DNA: TGTGCCAGCAGCCCTCGAGCGGGGAGAGGCTACACCTTC
CDR3: CASSPRAGRGYTF

V: TRBV10-1
J: TRBJ2-7
size: many
D: TRBD2
length: 14
DNA: TGCGCCAGCGGCGGACTAGCGGGGTCGGAAGAGCAGTACTTC
CDR3: CASGGLAGSEEQYF

V: TRBV6-6
J: TRBJ2-7
size: NA
D: TRBD1
length: 14
DNA: TGTGCCAGCAGACCTCCGGGACAGGACGACGAGCAGTACTTC
CDR3: CASRPPGQDDEQYF

V: TRBV7-2
J: TRBJ1-2
size: many
D: NA
length: 15
DNA: TGTGCCAGCAGCCGAGGACAGCCCCTAACCTATGGCTACACCTTC
CDR3: CASSRGQPLTYGYTF

V: TRBV28
J: TRBJ2-1
size: NA
D: TRBD1
length: 14
DNA: TGTGCCAGCGGAAGGACAGGGGGGGGCAATGAGCAGTTCTTC
CDR3: CASGRTGGGNEQFF

V: TRBV12-3/TRBV12-4
J: TRBJ2-5
size: few
D: NA
length: 15
DNA: TGTGCCAGCAGTACTAACCGACTAGTTCCAGAGACCCAGTACTTC
CDR3: CASSTNRLVPETQYF

V: TRBV12-3/TRBV12-4
J: TRBJ1-6
size: few
D: TRBD1
length: 14
DNA: TGTGCCAGCAGTGTAACAGGGGATAATTCACCCCTCCACTTT
CDR3: CASSVTGDNSPLHF

V: TRBV30
J: TRBJ2-3
size: NA
D: NA
length: 13
DNA: TGTGCCTGGAGTGTAGGGGTCACAGATACGCAGTATTTT
CDR3: CAWSVGVTDTQYF

V: TRBV7-8
J: TRBJ2-7
size: NA
D: NA
length: 14
DNA: TGTGCCAGCTCGGGTGGCGGGGAGTACAATAAGCAGTACTTC
CDR3: CASSGGGEYNKQYF

V: TRBV10-3
J: TRBJ1-2
size: NA
D: TRBD1
length: 15
DNA: TGTGCCGTCAGTGCGACAGGGGGCGACTACTATGGCTACACCTTC
CDR3: CAVSATGGDYYGYTF

V: TRBV7-9
J: TRBJ2-1
size: few
D: NA
length: 15
DNA: TGTGCCAGCAGCTTAGCCCAGGGGAGGCACAATGAGCAGTTCTTC
CDR3: CASSLAQGRHNEQFF

V: TRBV28
J: TRBJ2-7
size: once
D: NA
length: 13
DNA: TGTGCCAGCAGTTTGGCAGGGGACTACGAGCAGTACTTC
CDR3: CASSLAGDYEQYF

V: TRBV6-2/TRBV6-3
J: TRBJ1-4
size: few
D: NA
length: 16
DNA: TGTGCCAGCAGTCAGAGACAGGCCGCAACTAATGAAAAACTGTTTTTT
CDR3: CASSQRQAATNEKLFF

V: TRBV7-2
J: TRBJ1-1
size: NA
D: NA
length: 14
DNA: TGTGCCAGCAGCTTAGTAGCAGTCAACACTGAAGCTTTCTTT
CDR3: CASSLVAVNTEAFF

V: TRBV27
J: TRBJ1-6
size: NA
D: TRBD1
length: 16
DNA: TGTGCCAGCAGTTCCCCGACAGGGGCACTTAATTCACCCCTCCACTTT
CDR3: CASSSPTGALNSPLHF

V: TRBV27
J: TRBJ2-3
size: medium-sized
D: NA
length: 14
DNA: TGTGCCAGCCATGGGAGAGGGCTCACAGATACGCAGTATTTT
CDR3: CASHGRGLTDTQYF

V: TRBV29-1
J: TRBJ2-3
size: once
D: NA
length: 14
DNA: TGCAGCGTCCCGAAGGGGCTGATGGCAGATACGCAGTATTTT
CDR3: CSVPKGLMADTQYF

V: TRBV6-5
J: TRBJ1-2
size: NA
D: NA
length: 14
DNA: TGTGCCAGCAAAACAGGGAGTCGTAACTATGGCTACACCTTC
CDR3: CASKTGSRNYGYTF

V: TRBV7-2
J: TRBJ1-5
size: few
D: NA
length: 14
DNA: TGTGCCAGCAGCCCGGGGGGGGTTGGGCAGCCCCAGCATTTT
CDR3: CASSPGGVGQPQHF

V: TRBV30
J: TRBJ1-4
size: few
D: NA
length: 13
DNA: TGTGCCTGGAGTGGACGGTCCGGCGAAAAACTGTTTTTT
CDR3: CAWSGRSGEKLFF

V: TRBV2
J: TRBJ2-3
size: NA
D: NA
length: 12
DNA: TGTGCCAGCAGTGAAAGCGCAGATACGCAGTATTTT
CDR3: CASSESADTQYF

V: TRBV29-1
J: TRBJ2-5
size: NA
D: TRBD2
length: 15
DNA: TGCAGCGTTGAAGTCCTAGCGGGAAGGTGGGAGACCCGGTACTTC
CDR3: CSVEVLAGRWETRYF

V: TRBV5-8
J: TRBJ2-1
size: NA
D: NA
length: 15
DNA: TGTGCCAGCACCCAGGATACCAGCTCCTACAATGAGCAGTTCTTC
CDR3: CASTQDTSSYNEQFF

V: TRBV20-1
J: TRBJ2-4
size: NA
D: NA
length: 12
DNA: TGCAGTGCTAGACGACCTTCGGGGGACCAGTACTTC
CDR3: CSARRPSGDQYF

V: TRBV11-2
J: TRBJ2-3
size: NA
D: NA
length: 16
DNA: TGTGCCAGCAGCTTAGATGCGGCTACCGCCACAGATACGCAGTATTTT
CDR3: CASSLDAATATDTQYF

V: TRBV7-2
J: TRBJ2-5
size: few
D: NA
length: 14
DNA: TGTGCCAGCAGCCCCTCTGAAGCCTCAGAGACCCAGTACTTC
CDR3: CASSPSEASETQYF

V: TRBV5-1
J: TRBJ2-1
size: NA
D: NA
length: 14
DNA: TGCGCCAGCAGCATGGACGGGACCTACAATGAGCAGTTCTTC
CDR3: CASSMDGTYNEQFF

V: TRBV20-1
J: TRBJ2-2
size: NA
D: NA
length: 15
DNA: TGCAGTGCTAGAAGTGCACAGCGGGACACCGGGGAGCTGTTTTTT
CDR3: CSARSAQRDTGELFF

V: TRBV5-1
J: TRBJ1-1
size: NA
D: NA
length: 16
DNA: TGCGCCAGCAGCGTTAGTGGAGGAGGGATGAACACTGAAGCTTTCTTT
CDR3: CASSVSGGGMNTEAFF

V: TRBV30
J: TRBJ2-7
size: NA
D: NA
length: 12
DNA: TGTGCCTGCCAACCGGGACTTCACGAGCAGTACTTC
CDR3: CACQPGLHEQYF

V: TRBV3-1
J: TRBJ1-2
size: NA
D: NA
length: 12
DNA: TGTGCCAGCAGCTCTCCCCTTACGGGCTACACCTTC
CDR3: CASSSPLTGYTF

V: TRBV7-3
J: TRBJ2-3
size: NA
D: TRBD2
length: 16
DNA: TGTGCCAGCAGCTTGGAGGGACTAGCGGGAACCGATACGCAGTATTTT
CDR3: CASSLEGLAGTDTQYF

V: TRBV10-3
J: TRBJ2-3
size: NA
D: TRBD2
length: 16
DNA: TGTGCCATCCAAGGACTAGCGGGGGTTGGCACAGATATGCAGTATTTT
CDR3: CAIQGLAGVGTDMQYF

V: TRBV24-1
J: TRBJ2-1
size: NA
D: NA
length: 16
DNA: TGTGCCACCAGTGACCCAGGGAACCTACGGGGGAGTGAGCAGTTCTTC
CDR3: CATSDPGNLRGSEQFF

V: TRBV24-1
J: TRBJ2-7
size: NA
D: TRBD2
length: 14
DNA: TGTGCCACCAGGGGAACTAGCGGGAGAGGTGAGCAGTACTTC
CDR3: CATRGTSGRGEQYF

V: TRBV7-2
J: TRBJ2-7
size: NA
D: NA
length: 12
DNA: TGTGCCAGCAGCGACCAGGGATACGAGCGGTACTTC
CDR3: CASSDQGYERYF

V: TRBV3-1
J: TRBJ2-3
size: NA
D: NA
length: 14
DNA: TGTGCCAGCAGCCAAGGAGCCCCACCAGATACGCAGTATTTT
CDR3: CASSQGAPPDTQYF

V: TRBV10-3
J: TRBJ1-2
size: NA
D: NA
length: 13
DNA: TGTGCCATCAGCGGCGGACTAAACTATGGCTACACCTTC
CDR3: CAISGGLNYGYTF

V: TRBV7-2
J: TRBJ2-3
size: few
D: TRBD2
length: 17
DNA: TGTGCCAGCAGCCTCGCGGGGACTAGCGGGAGAGCAGATACGCAGTATTTT
CDR3: CASSLAGTSGRADTQYF

V: TRBV12-3/TRBV12-4
J: TRBJ2-2
size: NA
D: NA
length: 15
DNA: TGTGCCAGCAGTACCGGGACTCGGGGCGCCGGGGAGCTGTTTTTT
CDR3: CASSTGTRGAGELFF

V: TRBV7-8
J: TRBJ2-7
size: NA
D: NA
length: 14
DNA: TGTGCCAGCAGCTTATTCGGGAGTACCTACGAGCAGTACTTC
CDR3: CASSLFGSTYEQYF

V: TRBV6-2/TRBV6-3
J: TRBJ2-1
size: NA
D: TRBD2
length: 16
DNA: TGTGCCAGCAGTGATAATAGCGGGAGGGTTGTCGGTGAGCAGTTCTTC
CDR3: CASSDNSGRVVGEQFF

V: TRBV29-1
J: TRBJ2-1
size: once
D: TRBD1
length: 15
DNA: TGCAGCCCTCGACAGGGGCAGTTCGTTTACAATGAGCAGTTCTTC
CDR3: CSPRQGQFVYNEQFF

V: TRBV7-3
J: TRBJ2-5
size: NA
D: TRBD2
length: 11
DNA: TGTGCCAGAACGGGAGGCGAGACCCAGTACTTC
CDR3: CARTGGETQYF

V: TRBV6-5
J: TRBJ2-1
size: NA
D: NA
length: 15
DNA: TGTGCCAGCAGCTACGGGACATCGGGAGGAGAGACCCAGTTCTTC
CDR3: CASSYGTSGGETQFF

V: TRBV7-9
J: TRBJ2-7
size: NA
D: NA
length: 14
DNA: TGTGCCAGCAGCTTCGGGACCCCTACGGGCGAGCAGTACTTC
CDR3: CASSFGTPTGEQYF

V: TRBV29-1
J: TRBJ1-2
size: NA
D: TRBD1
length: 14
DNA: TGCAGCGTACGCCCTCAGGGGGCGCGGGATGGCTACACCTTC
CDR3: CSVRPQGARDGYTF

V: TRBV20-1
J: TRBJ2-7
size: NA
D: NA
length: 12
DNA: TGCAGTGCTCAACAGGAGACCTACGAGCAGTACTTC
CDR3: CSAQQETYEQYF

V: TRBV6-2/TRBV6-3
J: TRBJ1-2
size: NA
D: NA
length: 11
DNA: TGTGCCAGCAGTCGCGACCTCGGCTACACCTTC
CDR3: CASSRDLGYTF

V: TRBV20-1
J: TRBJ2-3
size: NA
D: NA
length: 11
DNA: TGCAGTGCCACTCCGCAAGATACGCAGTATTTT
CDR3: CSATPQDTQYF

V: TRBV4-3
J: TRBJ2-2
size: once
D: TRBD1
length: 17
DNA: TGCGCCAGTAGCCCTTTAGGGACAGGGGGAGATACCGGGGAGCTGTTTTTT
CDR3: CASSPLGTGGDTGELFF

V: TRBV2
J: TRBJ2-3
size: NA
D: NA
length: 16
DNA: TGTGCCAGCAAGAATTTTGAGACGTCCGGCGTTGATACGCAGTATTTT
CDR3: CASKNFETSGVDTQYF